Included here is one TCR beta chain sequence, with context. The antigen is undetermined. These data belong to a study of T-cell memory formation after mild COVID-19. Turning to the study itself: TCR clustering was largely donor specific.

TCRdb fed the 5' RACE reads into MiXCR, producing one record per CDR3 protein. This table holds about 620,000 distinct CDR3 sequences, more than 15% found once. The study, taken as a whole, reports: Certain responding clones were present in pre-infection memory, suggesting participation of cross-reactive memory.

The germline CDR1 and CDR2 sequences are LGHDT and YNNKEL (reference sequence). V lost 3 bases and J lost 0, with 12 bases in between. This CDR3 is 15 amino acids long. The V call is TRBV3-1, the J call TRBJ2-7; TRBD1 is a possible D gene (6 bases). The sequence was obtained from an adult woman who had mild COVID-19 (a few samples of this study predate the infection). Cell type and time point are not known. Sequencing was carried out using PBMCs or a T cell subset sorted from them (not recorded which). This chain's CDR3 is CASSHATDSSYEQYF. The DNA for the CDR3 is TGTGCCAGCAGCCATGCTACGGACAGCTCCTACGAGCAGTACTTC.